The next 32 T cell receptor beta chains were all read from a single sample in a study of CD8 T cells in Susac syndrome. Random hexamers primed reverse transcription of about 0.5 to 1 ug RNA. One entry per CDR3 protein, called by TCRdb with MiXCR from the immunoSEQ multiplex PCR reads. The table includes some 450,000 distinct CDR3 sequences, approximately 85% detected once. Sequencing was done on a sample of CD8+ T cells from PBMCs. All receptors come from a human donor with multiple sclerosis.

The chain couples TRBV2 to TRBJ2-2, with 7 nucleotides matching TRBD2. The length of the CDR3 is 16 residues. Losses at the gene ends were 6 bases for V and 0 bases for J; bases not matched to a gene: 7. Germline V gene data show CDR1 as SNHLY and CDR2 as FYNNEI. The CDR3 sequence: CASSVTSASNTGELFF. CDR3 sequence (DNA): TGTGCCAGCAGCGTCACTAGCGCCTCGAACACCGGGGAGCTGTTTTTT.

CDR3 in DNA: TGTGCCAGTAGCCTCGGGGTGGTAACCTACGAGCAGTACTTC. Its protein product is CASSLGVVTYEQYF. The chain combines TRBV19 with TRBJ2-7, with a tentative D call TRBD2 (5 bases). CDR3 length: 14 residues. The V and J ends lost 6 bases and 2 bases respectively, with 14 bases between them. Germline loops: CDR1 LNHDA, CDR2 SQIVND (reference sequence).

This CDR3 is CASSYPQGGDEQYF. Here the CDR3 DNA reads TGTGCCAGCAGTTACCCCCAGGGGGGGGACGAGCAGTACTTC. J is TRBJ2-7 and V is TRBV6-2 or TRBV6-3; D might be TRBD1 or TRBD2, each matching 7 bases. Trimming removed 2 bases at V and 5 bases at J, with 13 bases between. CDR3 length equals 14 residues. Germline CDR1 is MNHEY and CDR2 is SVGEGT.

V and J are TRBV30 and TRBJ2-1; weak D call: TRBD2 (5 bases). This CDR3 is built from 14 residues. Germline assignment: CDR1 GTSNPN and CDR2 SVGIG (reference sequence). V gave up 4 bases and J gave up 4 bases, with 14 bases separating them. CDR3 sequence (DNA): TGTGCCTGGACCCCAGCGGACCTTTACAATGAGCAGTTCTTC. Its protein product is CAWTPADLYNEQFF.

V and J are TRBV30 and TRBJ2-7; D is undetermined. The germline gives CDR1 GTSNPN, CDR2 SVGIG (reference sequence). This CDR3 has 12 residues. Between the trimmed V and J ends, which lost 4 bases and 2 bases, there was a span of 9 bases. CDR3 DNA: TGTGCCTGGATCAGTCACCCCTACGAGCAGTACTTC. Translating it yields CAWISHPYEQYF.

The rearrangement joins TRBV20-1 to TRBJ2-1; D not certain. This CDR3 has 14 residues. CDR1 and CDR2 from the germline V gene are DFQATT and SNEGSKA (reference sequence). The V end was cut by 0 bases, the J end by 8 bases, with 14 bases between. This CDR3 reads CSAREGFRFDEQFF. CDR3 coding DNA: TGCAGTGCTAGAGAGGGGTTTCGGTTCGATGAGCAGTTCTTC.

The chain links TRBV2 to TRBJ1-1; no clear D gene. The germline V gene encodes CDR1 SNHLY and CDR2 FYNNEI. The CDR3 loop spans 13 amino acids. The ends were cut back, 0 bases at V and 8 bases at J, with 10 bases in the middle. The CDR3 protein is CASSEAWGMEAFF. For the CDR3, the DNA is TGTGCCAGCAGTGAAGCGTGGGGAATGGAAGCTTTCTTT.

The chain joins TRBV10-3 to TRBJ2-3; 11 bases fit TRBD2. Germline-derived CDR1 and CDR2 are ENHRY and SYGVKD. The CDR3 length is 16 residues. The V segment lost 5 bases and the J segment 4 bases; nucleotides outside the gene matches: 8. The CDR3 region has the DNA TGTGCCATCAGTCCCTTTAGCGGGAGGGACCCAGATACGCAGTATTTT. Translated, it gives CAISPFSGRDPDTQYF.

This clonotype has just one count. The CDR3 sequence: CASSQVGRPEAFF. CDR3 DNA: TGTGCCAGCAGCCAAGTTGGGCGGCCTGAAGCTTTCTTT. The chain couples TRBV3-1 to TRBJ1-1; no clear D gene. Germline V lookup: CDR1 LGHDT, CDR2 YNNKEL (reference sequence). This CDR3 comprises 13 residues. V lost 1 base and J 6 bases, leaving 9 bases between the germline ends. Full variable domain (outside the CDR3, taken from reference TRBV3-1 and TRBJ1-1): DTAVSQTPKYLVTQMGNDKSIKCEQNLGHDTMYWYKQDSKKFLKIMFSYNNKELIINETVPNRFSPKSPDKAHLNLHINSLELGDSAVYFCASSQVGRPEAFFGQGTRLTVV.

The CDR3 DNA is TGCGCCAGCAGCCAAGTTCGAGGGAGAGCTTTCTTT. It translates to CASSQVRGRAFF. The V call is TRBV4-1, the J call TRBJ1-1; D is undetermined. The CDR3 runs to 12 residues. Trimming took off 1 base at V and 10 bases at J, with 10 bases between the two ends. Germline values: CDR1 MGHRA, CDR2 YSYEKL.

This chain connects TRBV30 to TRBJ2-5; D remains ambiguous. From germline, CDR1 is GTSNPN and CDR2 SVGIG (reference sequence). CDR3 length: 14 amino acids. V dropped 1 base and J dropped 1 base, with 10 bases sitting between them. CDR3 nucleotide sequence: TGTGCCTGGAGTGCCTTCAGCTTCCAAGAGACCCAGTACTTC. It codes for CAWSAFSFQETQYF.

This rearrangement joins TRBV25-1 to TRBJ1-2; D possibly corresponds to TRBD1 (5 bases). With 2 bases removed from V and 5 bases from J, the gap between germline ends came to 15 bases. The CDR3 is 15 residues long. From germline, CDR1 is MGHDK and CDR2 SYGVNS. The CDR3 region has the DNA TGTGCCAGCAGTGAAGGGCAGGGAAGTCCTTATGGCTACACCTTC. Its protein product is CASSEGQGSPYGYTF.

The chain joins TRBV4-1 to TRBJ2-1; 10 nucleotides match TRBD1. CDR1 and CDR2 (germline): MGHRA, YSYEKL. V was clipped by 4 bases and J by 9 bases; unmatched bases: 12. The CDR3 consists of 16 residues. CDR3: CASSRPTGGAVIEQFF. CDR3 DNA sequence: TGCGCCAGCAGCCGGCCGACAGGGGGCGCGGTTATTGAGCAGTTCTTC.

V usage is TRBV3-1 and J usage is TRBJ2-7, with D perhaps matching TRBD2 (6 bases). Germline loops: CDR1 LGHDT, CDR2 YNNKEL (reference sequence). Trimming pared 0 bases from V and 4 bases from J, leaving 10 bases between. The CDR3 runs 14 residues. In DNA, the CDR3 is TGTGCCAGCAGCCAAGATAGCGGCCAGTACGAGCAGTACTTC. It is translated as CASSQDSGQYEQYF.

CDR3 amino acids: CASSLGLVADTQYF. DNA of the CDR3: TGTGCCAGCAGCTTGGGACTAGTAGCAGATACGCAGTATTTT. This chain connects TRBV5-4 to TRBJ2-3; the D gene is possibly TRBD2 (6 bases). In germline, CDR1 is SGHNT, CDR2 YYREEE (reference sequence). V was trimmed by 0 bases and J by 4 bases, leaving 9 bases between them. This CDR3 comprises 14 residues.

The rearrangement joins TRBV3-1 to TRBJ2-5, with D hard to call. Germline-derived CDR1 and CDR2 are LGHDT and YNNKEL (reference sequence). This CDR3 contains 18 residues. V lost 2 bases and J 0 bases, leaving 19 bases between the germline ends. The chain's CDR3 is CASSQPGPHSPYQETQYF. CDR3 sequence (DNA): TGTGCCAGCAGCCAACCGGGCCCTCACAGCCCGTACCAAGAGACCCAGTACTTC.

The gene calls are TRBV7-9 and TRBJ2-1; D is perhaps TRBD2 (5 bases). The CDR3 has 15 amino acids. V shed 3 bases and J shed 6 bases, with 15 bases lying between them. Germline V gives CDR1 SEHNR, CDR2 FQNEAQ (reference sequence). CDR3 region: CASSFTVASVNEQFF. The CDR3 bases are TGTGCCAGCAGCTTTACGGTAGCGTCGGTCAATGAGCAGTTCTTC.

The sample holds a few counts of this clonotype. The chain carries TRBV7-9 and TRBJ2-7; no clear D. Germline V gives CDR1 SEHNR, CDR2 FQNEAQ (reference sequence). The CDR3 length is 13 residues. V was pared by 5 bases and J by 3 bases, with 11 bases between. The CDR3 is CASSPVESYEQYF. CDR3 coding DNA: TGTGCCAGCAGCCCCGTCGAAAGCTACGAGCAGTACTTC. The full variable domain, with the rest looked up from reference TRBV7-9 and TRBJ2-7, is DTGVSQNPRHKITKRGQNVTFRCDPISEHNRLYWYRQTLGQGPEFLTYFQNEAQLEKSRLLSDRFSAERPKGSFSTLEIQRTEQGDSAMYLCASSPVESYEQYFGPGTRLTVT.

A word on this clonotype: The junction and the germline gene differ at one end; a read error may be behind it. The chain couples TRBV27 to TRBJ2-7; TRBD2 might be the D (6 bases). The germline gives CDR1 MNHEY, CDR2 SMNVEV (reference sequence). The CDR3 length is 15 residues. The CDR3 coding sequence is TGTGCCAGCTCGGCAGGGACTGCCTACTCCTCCGAGCAGTACTTC. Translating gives CASSAGTAYSSEQYF.

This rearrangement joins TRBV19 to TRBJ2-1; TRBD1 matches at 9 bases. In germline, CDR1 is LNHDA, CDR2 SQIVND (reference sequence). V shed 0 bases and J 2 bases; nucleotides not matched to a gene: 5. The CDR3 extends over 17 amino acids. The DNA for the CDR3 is TGTGCCAGTAGTATAGATCGGGACAGGGCACCCTACAATGAGCAGTTCTTC. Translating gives CASSIDRDRAPYNEQFF.

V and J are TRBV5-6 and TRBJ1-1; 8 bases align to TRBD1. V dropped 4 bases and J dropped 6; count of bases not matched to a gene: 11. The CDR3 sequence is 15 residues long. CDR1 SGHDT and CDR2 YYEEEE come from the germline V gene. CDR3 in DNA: TGTGCCAGCAGCCCCCGTACACAGGGGGTTCCTGAAGCTTTCTTT. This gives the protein CASSPRTQGVPEAFF. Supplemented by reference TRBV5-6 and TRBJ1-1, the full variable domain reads DAGVTQSPTHLIKTRGQQVTLRCSPKSGHDTVSWYQQALGQGPQFIFQYYEEEERQRGNFPDRFSGHQFPNYSSELNVNALLLGDSALYLCASSPRTQGVPEAFFGQGTRLTVV.

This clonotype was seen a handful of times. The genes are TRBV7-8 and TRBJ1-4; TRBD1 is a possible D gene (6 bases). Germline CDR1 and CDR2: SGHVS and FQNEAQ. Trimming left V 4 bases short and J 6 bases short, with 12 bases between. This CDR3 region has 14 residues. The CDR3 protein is CASSSGVLYEKLFF. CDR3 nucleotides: TGTGCCAGCAGCTCAGGGGTCCTTTATGAAAAACTGTTTTTT.

The CDR3, as DNA: TGTGCCAGCAGCTTACTAGCGGGCGCGATCAATGAGCAGTTCTTC. Protein sequence: CASSLLAGAINEQFF. J is TRBJ2-1 and V is TRBV7-3, with 8 bases matching TRBD2. The germline CDR1 and CDR2 sequences are SGHTA and FQGTGA. The V segment lost 2 bases and the J segment 6 bases; nucleotides outside the gene matches: 6. The CDR3 is 15 amino acids.

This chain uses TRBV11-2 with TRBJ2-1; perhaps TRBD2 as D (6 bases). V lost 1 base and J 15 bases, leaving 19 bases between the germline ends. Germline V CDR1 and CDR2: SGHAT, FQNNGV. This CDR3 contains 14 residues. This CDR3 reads CASSLAFRRGDLFF. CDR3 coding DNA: TGTGCCAGCAGCTTAGCATTCCGGAGGGGCGATCTGTTCTTC.

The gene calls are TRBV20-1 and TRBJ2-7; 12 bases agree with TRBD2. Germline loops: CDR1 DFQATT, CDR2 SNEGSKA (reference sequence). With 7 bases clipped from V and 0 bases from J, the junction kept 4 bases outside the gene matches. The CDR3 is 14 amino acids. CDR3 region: CSVRTSGDSYEQYF. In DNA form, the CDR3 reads TGCAGTGTACGGACTAGCGGGGACTCCTACGAGCAGTACTTC.

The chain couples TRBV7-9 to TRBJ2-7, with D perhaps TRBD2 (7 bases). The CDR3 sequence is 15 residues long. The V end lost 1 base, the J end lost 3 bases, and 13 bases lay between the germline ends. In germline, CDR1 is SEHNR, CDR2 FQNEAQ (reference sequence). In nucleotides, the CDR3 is TGTGCCAGCAGCTTAGGTACAGGGAGGGACTACGAGCAGTACTTC. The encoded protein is CASSLGTGRDYEQYF.

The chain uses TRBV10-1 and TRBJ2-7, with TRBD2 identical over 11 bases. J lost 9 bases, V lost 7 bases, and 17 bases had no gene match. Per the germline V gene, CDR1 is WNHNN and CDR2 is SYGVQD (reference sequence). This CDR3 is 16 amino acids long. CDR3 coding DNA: TGCGCCAGCACCACTACTACTAGCGGGAGATTCCCTTCGCAGTACTTC. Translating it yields CASTTTTSGRFPSQYF.

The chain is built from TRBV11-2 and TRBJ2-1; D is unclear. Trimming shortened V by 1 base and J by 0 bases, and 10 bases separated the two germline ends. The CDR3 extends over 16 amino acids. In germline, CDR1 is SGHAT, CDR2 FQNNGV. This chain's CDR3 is CASSLVWRSSYNEQFF. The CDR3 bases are TGTGCCAGCAGCTTAGTTTGGCGGAGCTCCTACAATGAGCAGTTCTTC.

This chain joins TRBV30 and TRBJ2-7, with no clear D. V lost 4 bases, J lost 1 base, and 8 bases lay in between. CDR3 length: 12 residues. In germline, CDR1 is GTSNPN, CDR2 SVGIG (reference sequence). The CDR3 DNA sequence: TGTGCCTGGATGGGTGTTTCCTACGAGCAGTACTTC. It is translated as CAWMGVSYEQYF.

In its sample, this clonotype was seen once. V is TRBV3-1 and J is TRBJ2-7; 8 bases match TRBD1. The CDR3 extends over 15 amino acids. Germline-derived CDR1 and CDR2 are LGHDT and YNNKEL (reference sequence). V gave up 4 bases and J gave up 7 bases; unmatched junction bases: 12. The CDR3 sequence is CASSPPGQALGEQYF. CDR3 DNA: TGTGCCAGCAGCCCTCCGGGACAGGCCTTAGGAGAGCAGTACTTC.

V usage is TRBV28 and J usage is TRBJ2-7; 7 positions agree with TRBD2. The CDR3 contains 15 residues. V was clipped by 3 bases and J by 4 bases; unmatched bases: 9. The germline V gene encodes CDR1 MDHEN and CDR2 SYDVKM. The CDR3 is CASSFPGGTFYEQYF. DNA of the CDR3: TGTGCCAGCAGTTTCCCGGGGGGTACCTTTTACGAGCAGTACTTC.

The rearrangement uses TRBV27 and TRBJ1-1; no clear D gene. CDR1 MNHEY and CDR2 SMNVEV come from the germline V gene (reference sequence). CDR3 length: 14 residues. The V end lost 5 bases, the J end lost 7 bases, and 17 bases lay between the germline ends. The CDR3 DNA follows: TGTGCCAGCAGTGACCCCGGAAACAAGTTTGAAGCTTTCTTT. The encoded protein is CASSDPGNKFEAFF.